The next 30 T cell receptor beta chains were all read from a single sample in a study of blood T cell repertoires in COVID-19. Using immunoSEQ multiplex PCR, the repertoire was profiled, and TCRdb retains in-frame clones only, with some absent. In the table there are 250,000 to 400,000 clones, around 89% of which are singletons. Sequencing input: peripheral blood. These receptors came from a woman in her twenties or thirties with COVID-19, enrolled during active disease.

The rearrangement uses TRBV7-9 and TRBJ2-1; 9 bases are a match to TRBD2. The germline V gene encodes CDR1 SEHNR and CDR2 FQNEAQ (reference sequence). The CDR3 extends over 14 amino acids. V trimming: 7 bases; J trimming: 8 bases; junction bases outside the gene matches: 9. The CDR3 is CASKEPRGGDEQFF. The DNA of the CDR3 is TGTGCCAGCAAAGAGCCCCGCGGGGGGGATGAGCAGTTCTTC.

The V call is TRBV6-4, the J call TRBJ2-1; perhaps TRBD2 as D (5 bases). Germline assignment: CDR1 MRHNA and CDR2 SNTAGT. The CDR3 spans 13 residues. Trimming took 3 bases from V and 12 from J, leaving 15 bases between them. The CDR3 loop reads CASSESASSGQFF. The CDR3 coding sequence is TGTGCCAGCAGTGAGTCTGCTAGCTCGGGGCAGTTCTTC.

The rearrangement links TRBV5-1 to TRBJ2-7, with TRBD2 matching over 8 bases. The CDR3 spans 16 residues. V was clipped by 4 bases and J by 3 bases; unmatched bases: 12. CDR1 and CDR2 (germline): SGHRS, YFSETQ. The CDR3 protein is CASSQILIAGYYEQYV. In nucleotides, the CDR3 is TGCGCCAGCAGCCAAATACTGATAGCGGGGTACTACGAGCAGTACGTC.

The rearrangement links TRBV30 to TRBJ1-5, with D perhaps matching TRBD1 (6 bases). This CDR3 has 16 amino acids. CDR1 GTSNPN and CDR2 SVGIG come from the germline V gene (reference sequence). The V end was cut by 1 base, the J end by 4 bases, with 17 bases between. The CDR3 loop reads CAWSALSGQINQPQHF. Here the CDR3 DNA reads TGTGCCTGGAGTGCCCTATCGGGACAAATTAATCAGCCCCAGCATTTT. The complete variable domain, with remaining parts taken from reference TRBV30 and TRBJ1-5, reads SQTIHQWPATLVQPVGSPLSLECTVEGTSNPNLYWYRQAAGRGLQLLFYSVGIGQISSEVPQNLSASRPQDRQFILSSKKLLLSDSGFYLCAWSALSGQINQPQHFGDGTRLSIL.

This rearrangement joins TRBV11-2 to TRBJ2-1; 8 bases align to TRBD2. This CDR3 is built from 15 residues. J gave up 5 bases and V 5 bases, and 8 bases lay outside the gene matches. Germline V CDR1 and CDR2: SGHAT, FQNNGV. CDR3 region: CASSPVSRGDNEQFF. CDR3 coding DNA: TGTGCCAGCAGCCCGGTTTCGCGGGGGGACAATGAGCAGTTCTTC.

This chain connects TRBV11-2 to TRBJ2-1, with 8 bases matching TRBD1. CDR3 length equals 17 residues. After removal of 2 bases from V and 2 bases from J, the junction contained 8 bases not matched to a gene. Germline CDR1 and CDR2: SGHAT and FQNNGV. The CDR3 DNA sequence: TGTGCCAGCAGCTTACGTTCCGGGACAGGAGCCTACAATGAGCAGTTCTTC. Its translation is CASSLRSGTGAYNEQFF.

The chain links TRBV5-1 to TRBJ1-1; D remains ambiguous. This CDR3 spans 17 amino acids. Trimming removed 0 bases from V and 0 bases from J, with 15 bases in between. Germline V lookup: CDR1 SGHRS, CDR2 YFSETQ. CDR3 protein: CASSLGRGDGMNTEAFF. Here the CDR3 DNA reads TGCGCCAGCAGCTTGGGTCGGGGAGACGGGATGAACACTGAAGCTTTCTTT.

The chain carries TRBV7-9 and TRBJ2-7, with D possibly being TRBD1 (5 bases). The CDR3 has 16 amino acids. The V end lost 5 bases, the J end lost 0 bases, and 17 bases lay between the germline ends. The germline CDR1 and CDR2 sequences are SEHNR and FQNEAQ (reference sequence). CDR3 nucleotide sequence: TGTGCCAGCAGCCACAGGCCCTCGTCGGTCTCCTACGAGCAGTACTTC. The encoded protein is CASSHRPSSVSYEQYF.

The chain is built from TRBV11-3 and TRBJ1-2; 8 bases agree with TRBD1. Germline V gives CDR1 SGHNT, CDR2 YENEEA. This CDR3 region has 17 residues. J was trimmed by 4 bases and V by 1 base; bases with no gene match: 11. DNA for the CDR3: TGTGCCAGCAGCTTAGGGGGGACAGGCTCTGCTTTCTATGGCTACACCTTC. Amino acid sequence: CASSLGGTGSAFYGYTF.

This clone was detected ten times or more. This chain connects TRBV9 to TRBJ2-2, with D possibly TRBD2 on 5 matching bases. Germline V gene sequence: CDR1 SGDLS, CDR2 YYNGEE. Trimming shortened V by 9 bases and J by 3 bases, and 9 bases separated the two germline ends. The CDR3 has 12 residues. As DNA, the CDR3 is TGTGCCACGGAGGCTGACACCGGGGAGCTGTTTTTT. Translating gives CATEADTGELFF.

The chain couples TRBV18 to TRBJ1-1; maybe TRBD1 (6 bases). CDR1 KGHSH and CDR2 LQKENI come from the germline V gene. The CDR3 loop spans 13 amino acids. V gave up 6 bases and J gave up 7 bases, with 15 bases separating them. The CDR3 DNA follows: TGTGCCAGCTCGCAGAGGGGGGGATTTGAAGCTTTCTTT. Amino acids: CASSQRGGFEAFF.

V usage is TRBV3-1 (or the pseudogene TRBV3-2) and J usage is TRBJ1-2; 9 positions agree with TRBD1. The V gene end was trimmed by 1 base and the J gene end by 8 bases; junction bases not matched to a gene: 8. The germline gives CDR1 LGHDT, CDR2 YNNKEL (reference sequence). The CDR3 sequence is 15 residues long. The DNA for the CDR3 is TGTGCCAGCAGCCAAGGGGACAGGGTGACTAGGGGCTACACCTTC. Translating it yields CASSQGDRVTRGYTF.

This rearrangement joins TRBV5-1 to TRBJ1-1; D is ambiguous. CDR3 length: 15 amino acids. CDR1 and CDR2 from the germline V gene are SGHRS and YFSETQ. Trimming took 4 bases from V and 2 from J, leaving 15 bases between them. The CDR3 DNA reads TGCGCCAGCAGCCAAGAGATAAGTCGAAACACTGAAGCTTTCTTT. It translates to CASSQEISRNTEAFF.

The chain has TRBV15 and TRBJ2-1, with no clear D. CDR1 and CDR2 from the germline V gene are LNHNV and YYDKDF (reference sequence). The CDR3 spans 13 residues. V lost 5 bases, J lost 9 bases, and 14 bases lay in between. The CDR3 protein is CATSLSQRGEQFF. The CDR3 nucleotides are TGTGCCACCAGCCTCAGCCAACGCGGTGAGCAGTTCTTC. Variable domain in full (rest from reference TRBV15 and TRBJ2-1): DAMVIQNPRYQVTQFGKPVTLSCSQTLNHNVMYWYQQKSSQAPKLLFHYYDKDFNNEADTPDNFQSRRPNTSFCFLDIRSPGLGDTAMYLCATSLSQRGEQFFGPGTRLTVL.

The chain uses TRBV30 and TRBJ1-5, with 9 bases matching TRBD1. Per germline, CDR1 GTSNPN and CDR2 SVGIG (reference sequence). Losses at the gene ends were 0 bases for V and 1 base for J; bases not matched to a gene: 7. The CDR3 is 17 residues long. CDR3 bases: TGTGCCTGGAGTGTCGGCCCGGACAGGGGAAGCAATCAGCCCCAGCATTTT. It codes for CAWSVGPDRGSNQPQHF. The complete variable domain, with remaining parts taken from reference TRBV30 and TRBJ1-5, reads SQTIHQWPATLVQPVGSPLSLECTVEGTSNPNLYWYRQAAGRGLQLLFYSVGIGQISSEVPQNLSASRPQDRQFILSSKKLLLSDSGFYLCAWSVGPDRGSNQPQHFGDGTRLSIL.

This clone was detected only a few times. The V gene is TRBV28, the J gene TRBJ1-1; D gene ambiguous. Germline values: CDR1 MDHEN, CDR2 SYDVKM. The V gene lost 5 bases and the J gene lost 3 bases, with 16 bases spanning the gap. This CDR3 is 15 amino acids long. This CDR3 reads CASSPAVSGDTEAFF. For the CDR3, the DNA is TGTGCCAGCAGTCCAGCGGTGTCCGGTGACACTGAAGCTTTCTTT. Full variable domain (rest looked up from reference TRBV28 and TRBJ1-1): DVKVTQSSRYLVKRTGEKVFLECVQDMDHENMFWYRQDPGLGLRLIYFSYDVKMKEKGDIPEGYSVSREKKERFSLILESASTNQTSMYLCASSPAVSGDTEAFFGQGTRLTVV.

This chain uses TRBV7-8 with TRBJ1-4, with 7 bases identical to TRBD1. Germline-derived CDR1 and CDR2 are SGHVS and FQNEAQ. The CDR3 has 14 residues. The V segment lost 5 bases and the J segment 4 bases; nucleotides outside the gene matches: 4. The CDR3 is CASSQGGGNEKLFF. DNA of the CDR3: TGTGCCAGCAGCCAGGGGGGGGGTAATGAAAAACTGTTTTTT.

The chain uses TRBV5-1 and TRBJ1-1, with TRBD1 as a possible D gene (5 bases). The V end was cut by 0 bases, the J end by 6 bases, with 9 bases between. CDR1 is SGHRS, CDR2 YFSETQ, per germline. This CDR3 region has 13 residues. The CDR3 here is CASSLVGDSEAFF. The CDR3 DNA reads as TGCGCCAGCAGCTTGGTAGGGGACTCTGAAGCTTTCTTT.

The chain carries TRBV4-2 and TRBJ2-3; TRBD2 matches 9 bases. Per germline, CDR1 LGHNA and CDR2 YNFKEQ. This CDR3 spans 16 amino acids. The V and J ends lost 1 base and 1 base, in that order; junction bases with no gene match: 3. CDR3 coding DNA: TGTGCCAGCAGCCAAGGTTGGACTAGCGGCACAGATACGCAGTATTTT. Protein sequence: CASSQGWTSGTDTQYF.

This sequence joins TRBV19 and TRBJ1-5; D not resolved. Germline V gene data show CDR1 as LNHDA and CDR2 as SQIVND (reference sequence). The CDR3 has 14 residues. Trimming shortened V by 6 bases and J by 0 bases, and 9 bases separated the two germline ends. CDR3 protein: CASSSGISNQPQHF. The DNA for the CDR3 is TGTGCCAGTAGCTCGGGGATTAGCAATCAGCCCCAGCATTTT.

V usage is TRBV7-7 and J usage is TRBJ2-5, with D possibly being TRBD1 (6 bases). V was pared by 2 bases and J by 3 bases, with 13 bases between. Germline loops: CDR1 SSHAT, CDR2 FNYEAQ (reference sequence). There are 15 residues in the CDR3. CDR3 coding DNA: TGTGCCAGCAGCTTATATGGGGGCCCGGAAGAGACCCAGTACTTC. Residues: CASSLYGGPEETQYF.

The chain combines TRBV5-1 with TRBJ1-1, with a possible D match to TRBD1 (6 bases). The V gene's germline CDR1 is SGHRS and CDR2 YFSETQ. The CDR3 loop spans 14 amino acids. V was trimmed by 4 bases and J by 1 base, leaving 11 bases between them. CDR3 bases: TGCGCCAGCAGCGTAGCGGGGGCGAACACTGAAGCTTTCTTT. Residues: CASSVAGANTEAFF.

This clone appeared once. CDR3 DNA sequence: TGTGCCAGCTCAGGAAGGACATCTTACACCGGGGAGCTGTTTTTT. This gives the protein CASSGRTSYTGELFF. The chain is built from TRBV18 and TRBJ2-2, with D maybe TRBD1 (5 bases). Germline CDR1 and CDR2: KGHSH and LQKENI. Trimming removed 5 bases from V and 3 bases from J, with 13 bases in between. CDR3 length: 15 residues.

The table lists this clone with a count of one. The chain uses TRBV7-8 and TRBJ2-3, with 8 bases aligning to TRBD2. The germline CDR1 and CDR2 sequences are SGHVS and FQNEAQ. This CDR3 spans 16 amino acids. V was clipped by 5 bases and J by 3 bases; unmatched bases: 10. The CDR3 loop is CASSVPRGALTDTQYF. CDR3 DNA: TGTGCCAGCAGCGTCCCGCGGGGGGCCCTTACAGATACGCAGTATTTT.

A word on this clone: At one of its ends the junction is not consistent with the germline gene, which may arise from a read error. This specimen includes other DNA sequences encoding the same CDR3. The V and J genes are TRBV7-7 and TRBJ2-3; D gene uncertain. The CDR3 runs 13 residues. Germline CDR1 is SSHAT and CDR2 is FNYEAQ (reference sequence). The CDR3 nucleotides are TGTGCTAGCAGCTTGGCAGAAGCAGATACGCAGTATTTT. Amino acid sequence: CASSLAEADTQYF. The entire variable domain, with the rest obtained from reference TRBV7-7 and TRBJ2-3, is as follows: GAGVSQSPRYKVTKRGQDVTLRCDPISSHATLYWYQQALGQGPEFLTYFNYEAQPDKSGLPSDRFSAERPEGSISTLTIQRTEQRDSAMYRCASSLAEADTQYFGPGTRLTVL.

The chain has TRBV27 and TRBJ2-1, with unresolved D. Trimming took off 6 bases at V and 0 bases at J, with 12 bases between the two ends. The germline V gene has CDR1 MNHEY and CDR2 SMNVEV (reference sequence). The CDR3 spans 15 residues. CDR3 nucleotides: TGTGCCAGCAGGCTGCTTAGTGGCTCCTACAATGAGCAGTTCTTC. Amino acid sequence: CASRLLSGSYNEQFF.

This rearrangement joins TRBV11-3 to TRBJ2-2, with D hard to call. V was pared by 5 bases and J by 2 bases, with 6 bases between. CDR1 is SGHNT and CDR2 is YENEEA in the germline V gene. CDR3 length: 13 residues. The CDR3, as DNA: TGTGCCAGCAGCAACAGAAACACCGGGGAGCTGTTTTTT. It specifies CASSNRNTGELFF.

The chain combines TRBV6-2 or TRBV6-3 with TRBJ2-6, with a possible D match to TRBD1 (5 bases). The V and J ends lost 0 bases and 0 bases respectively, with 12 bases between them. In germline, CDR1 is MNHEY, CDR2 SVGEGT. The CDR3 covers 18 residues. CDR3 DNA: TGTGCCAGCAGTTACTCAGGGGTTGGCCTCTCTGGGGCCAACGTCCTGACTTTC. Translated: CASSYSGVGLSGANVLTF.

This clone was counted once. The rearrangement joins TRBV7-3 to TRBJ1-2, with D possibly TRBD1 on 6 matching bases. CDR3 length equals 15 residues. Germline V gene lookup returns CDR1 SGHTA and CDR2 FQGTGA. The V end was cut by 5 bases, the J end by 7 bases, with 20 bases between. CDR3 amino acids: CASSLSGGAGFGYTF. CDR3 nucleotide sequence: TGTGCCAGCAGCCTCAGCGGGGGCGCCGGGTTTGGCTACACCTTC.

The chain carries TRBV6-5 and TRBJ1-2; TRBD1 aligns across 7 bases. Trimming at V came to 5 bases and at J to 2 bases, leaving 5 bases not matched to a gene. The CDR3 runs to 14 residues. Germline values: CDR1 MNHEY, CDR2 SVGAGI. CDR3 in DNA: TGTGCCAGCAGTATACGACAGGGCAACTATGGCTACACCTTC. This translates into CASSIRQGNYGYTF.